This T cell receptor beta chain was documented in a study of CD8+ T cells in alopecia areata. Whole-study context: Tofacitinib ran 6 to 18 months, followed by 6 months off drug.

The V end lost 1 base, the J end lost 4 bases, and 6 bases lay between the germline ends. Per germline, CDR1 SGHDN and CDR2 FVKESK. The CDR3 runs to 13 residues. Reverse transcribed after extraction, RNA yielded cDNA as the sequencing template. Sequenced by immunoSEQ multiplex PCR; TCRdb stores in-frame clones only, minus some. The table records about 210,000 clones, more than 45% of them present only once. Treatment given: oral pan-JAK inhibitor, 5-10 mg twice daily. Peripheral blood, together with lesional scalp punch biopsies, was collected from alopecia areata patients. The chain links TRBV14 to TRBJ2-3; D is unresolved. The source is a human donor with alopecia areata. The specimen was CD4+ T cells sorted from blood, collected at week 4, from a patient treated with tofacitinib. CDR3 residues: CASSQGPSDTQYF. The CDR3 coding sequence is TGTGCCAGCAGCCAAGGTCCTTCAGATACGCAGTATTTT. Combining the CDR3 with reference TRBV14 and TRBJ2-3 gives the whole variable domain EAGVTQFPSHSVIEKGQTVTLRCDPISGHDNLYWYRRVMGKEIKFLLHFVKESKQDESGMPNNRFLAERTGGTYSTLKVQPAELEDSGVYFCASSQGPSDTQYFGPGTRLTVL.